The entry that follows covers one TCR beta chain sequence. What this receptor recognizes is not known. No base quality information exists; no much larger clone differs at one position. The germline V gene encodes CDR1 MNHEY and CDR2 SMNVEV (reference sequence). Including the terminal cysteine and phenylalanine, the CDR3 comprises 14 residues. The CDR3 DNA has 42 bases and is translated from base 1. The V end gives up 8 bases and the J end 4 bases, leaving 8 bases in the junction not matched to a gene. This specimen belongs to a study of blood T cell repertoires in COVID-19 (dated by TCRdb to 2020 to 2021). Concerning the study at large: Collaborator samples came from the United States, Italy and Spain and covered acute and convalescent phases of COVID-19. The prospective study material was composed of cDNA or gDNA derived from T cells, B-cell-depleted T cells, or PBMCs. Deeply sampled blood TCRbeta repertoires from subjects exposed to, actively infected with, or recovered from COVID-19 were included in the dataset. The repertoires were released in a freely available public database meant as a resource for research on the immune response to SARS-CoV-2. Samples were obtained from the ongoing ImmuneRACE study (first 160 participants) and from about 1,300 subjects provided by 6 global collaborators. Sample metadata almost always included a de-identified subject ID, COVID-19 status, age in years and sex. Where HLA class I and class II types were available, the types were taken from metadata supplied by the sample provider, not from assay-based typing. Paper-wide results and their limitations: The amount of clinical and demographic metadata varied by source and participant and was provided uncurated.

The immunoSEQ Assay, a bias-controlled multiplex PCR, was used to amplify TCRbeta CDR3 regions from genomic DNA. The source study handled its data this way. Nucleated cell counts per sample were estimated from amplification of reference gene primers within the assay. To quantify the absolute abundance of each unique TCRbeta CDR3 rearrangement, sequence reads were collapsed and filtered. For each sample, productive Simpson clonality was calculated as the square root of Simpson's diversity index over productive rearrangements. TCRdb obtained this table from immuneACCESS and retained in-frame rearrangements with V and J assigned. These tables miss some clones; where compared with another copy, unresolved V genes account for less than half of the shortfall, and the remainder is unexplained. For V, J and clone size, that table is used; D and trimming come from the DNA. The sample contains under 200,000 clones, approximately 80% of them found a single time. Under 3% of the sample is held by the ten biggest clonotypes.

Whole blood was collected in K2EDTA tubes by collaborating institutions according to the institutions' own protocols. Collaborator samples were shipped for TCRbeta analysis as frozen whole blood, isolated PBMCs, or DNA extracted from either sample type. The chain couples TRBV27 to TRBJ1-2; the junction holds 9 bases that match TRBD1. The receptor was derived from a woman aged 55-75 years with acute or convalescent COVID-19. Material for sequencing was peripheral blood. This receptor carries the CDR3 CASAGTGTRYGYTF. The sequenced DNA is TGTGCCAGCGCTGGGACAGGGACCCGCTATGGCTACACCTTC.